This T cell receptor (beta chain) emerged from a study of regulatory T cells in long-lasting Graves disease. Study-level results: Investigators studied peripheral blood only, not thyroid tissue. TRBV28, TRBJ1-2 and TRBJ2-5 emerged as the favored segments in persistent disease.

This clonotype was seen ten or more times. The antigen remains unidentified. Time point in this sample: newly diagnosed GD, antithyroid drugs for less than 3 months. Construction of the TCR library relied on RNA isolated from PBMCs. Unmatched junction bases numbered 4, after V lost 0 bases and J lost 0 bases. The CDR3 runs 17 residues. In germline, CDR1 is SGHRS, CDR2 YFSETQ. Construction of the TCR beta libraries employed iRepertoire HTBI primers in conjunction with Arm-PCR of CDR3 regions. TCRdb reprocessed the multiplex PCR reads via MiXCR and lists one record per CDR3 protein. The sample shows a few hundred thousand distinct CDR3 sequences, approximately 14% of them seen only once. This same sample was also part of a study on T cells in Graves' hyperthyroidism and ophthalmopathy. This second study notes: Hyperthyroidism of Graves' type that showed no ophthalmopathy progression within 18 months was stable. Model output signaled ophthalmopathy a median around 5.9 months ahead of onset.

The specimen was peripheral blood mononuclear cells (PBMCs), collected at new diagnosis, from a patient treated with antithyroid drugs. This chain joins TRBV5-1 and TRBJ1-4, with 8 bases that match TRBD1. This receptor was taken from a woman aged 45-60 years with Graves disease. The DNA for the CDR3 is TGCGCCAGCAGCTTGGACAGGGGGGTTGCAACTAATGAAAAACTGTTTTTT. This translates into CASSLDRGVATNEKLFF.